This T cell receptor beta chain was identified during a study of T cells after yellow fever vaccination (dated by TCRdb to about 2019). Regarding the complete study: The SMART-Seq v4 Ultra Low Input RNA kit was used to prepare libraries from fractions with low cell numbers. To follow T-cell clones before and after primary and booster YFV17D yellow fever vaccination, bulk TCR alpha and beta repertoires were sequenced over time. Two healthy male donors made up the cohort, one aged 18 to 29 years and the other aged 30 to 40 years. Blood was collected at multiple timepoints before and after primary and secondary immunization, and bulk PBMC replicates and cell subsets were isolated. What the research found in general, with its limitations: Compared with the primary T-cell response, the secondary T-cell response was weaker but faster, peaking on day 5 rather than day 15. Only a couple of donors were included in the study, so the extent to which the findings can be generalized is limited. After the booster, most of the clones that had expanded following primary vaccination were detected again (around 95% of CD4 and 80% to 90% of CD8), which suggests that memory was broadly maintained. Computational filtering was needed because FACS-sorted repertoires could contain abundant contaminating clonotypes from the bulk population. A small fraction of clonotypes appeared in both the CD4 and CD8 compartments, likely as a result of convergent recombination.

The label giving this sample's treatment or condition can be read as: live attenuated yellow fever vaccine strain. At each blood-draw timepoint, two biological replicates of bulk PBMCs were collected. A standard Ficoll-Paque protocol was used to isolate PBMCs from peripheral blood. RNA was extracted with TriZol from bulk PBMCs, CD4 and CD8 fractions, and dextramer-positive and dextramer-negative fractions. A remark on this clonotype: Its antigen specificity is not known. Base qualities are not recorded, but no much larger clone differs from it by a single base.

The CDR3 contains 15 residues, cysteine and phenylalanine counted. Only CDR3 DNA remains: 45 bases, in frame from the first base. Sequences SGDLS (CDR1) and YYNGEE (CDR2) are obtained from the germline V gene. V is shortened by 0 bases, J by 5 bases, and the region joining them spans 11 bases. Synthesis of TCR cDNA relied on 5'RACE template switching, a step that introduced a universal primer site along with unique molecular identifiers. cDNA synthesis was primed from both the TCR alpha and TCR beta constant segments. Library amplification used two PCR steps, and the second PCR step added sample barcodes and sequencing adapters. Sequencing of libraries was done on Illumina HiSeq 2500 (2x100 bp) or NovaSeq (2x150 bp). The original pipeline was this. Reads were demultiplexed and collapsed into UMI consensus sequences with MIGEC, and V(D)J alignment was performed with MiXCR. Clonotypes responding to the vaccine were identified with edgeR on replicate PBMC samples, with the criteria of FDR below 0.01 and a log2 fold change above 5 up to day 15. CD4 or CD8 identity was assigned to each bulk clonotype according to whether the clonotype was present at higher abundance in the sequenced CD4 repertoire or the sequenced CD8 repertoire. TCRdb handled the public reads itself, with Q25 trimming in fastp and clone calling in MiXCR, and kept productive beta chains. Each entry merges the rows of one CDR3 protein and shows their most common DNA and genes. TCRdb's processing, not the authors', yielded these V and J calls. The sample records hundreds of thousands of distinct CDR3 sequences, around an eighth of which are singletons. Of the sample, about 15% is held by the ten largest clones.

This specimen was PBMCs, taken on the day of the yellow fever booster vaccination. Rearrangement joined TRBV9 to TRBJ2-2; TRBD2 is a weak D gene call, 6 bases matching. This receptor was identified in a man in his thirties or forties who received the YFV17D yellow fever vaccine. Here the CDR3 is given as CASSVGSSGTGELFF. Read as DNA, the sequence is TGTGCCAGCAGCGTAGGATCGAGCGGGACCGGGGAGCTGTTTTTT.